Listed here are 2 T cell receptor beta chains from one sample, sequenced in a study of T cells in women clearing cervical HPV infection. Some clones are missing from TCRdb's copy, which holds only in-frame ones; the method was immunoSEQ multiplex PCR. This sample's table reports 30,000 to 45,000 clones. The sample taken for sequencing was blood buffy coat. Receptors were obtained from a woman aged 18 to 75 with a cervical HPV16 infection that either progressed to CIN3+ or cleared (not recorded which).

Points on this clone: The CDR3 end lies 3 residues beyond the end of the read and is filled in from the germline J gene. The chain links TRBV7-2 to TRBJ1-1; D is possibly TRBD1 (5 bases). CDR3 length equals 12 residues. Germline V CDR1 and CDR2: SGHTA, FQGNSA. CDR3 loop: CASSPQGGGAFF. The CDR3 bases that were read are TGTGCCAGCAGCCCGCAAGGCGGGGGA.

Regarding this clone: The CDR3 end falls 3 residues outside the read, so it is completed with the germline J gene. Within the sample, other DNA sequences also encode this same CDR3. The J gene is TRBJ1-3, the V gene TRBV20-1; no reliable D call. The CDR3 contains 15 residues. The V end lost 3 bases, the J end lost 0 bases, and 12 bases lay between the germline ends. Germline V gives CDR1 DFQATT, CDR2 SNEGSKA (reference sequence). The covered CDR3 bases are TGCAGTGCTAGTCACGGAGCGAGCTCTGGAAACACC. This translates into CSASHGASSGNT. The CDR3 reads in full as CSASHGASSGNTIYF.